These T cell receptor beta chains were read from a single sample in a study of T cell responses to AZD1222 COVID-19 vaccine. The method was immunoSEQ multiplex PCR; TCRdb's version includes in-frame clones alone and lacks a portion of them. The table includes more than 95,000 clones, about 89% detected once. This specimen consisted of peripheral blood, obtained on day 0 of MenACWY control vaccination. These receptors all stem from an adult in good health. Both conserved end residues are part of each CDR3.

CDR3	J	V
CAITKTGASEAFF	TRBJ1-1	TRBV10-3
CASSGGETQYF	TRBJ2-5	TRBV2
CASSSTGAGGYTF	TRBJ1-2	TRBV5-4
CASSPRARDRETGELFF	TRBJ2-2	TRBV11-2
CASSLGGQPQHF	TRBJ1-5	TRBV12-3/TRBV12-4
CASSSLQPWTGGTGNTIYF	TRBJ1-3	TRBV7-6
CASSGTSGPTYEQYF	TRBJ2-7	TRBV7-8
CASTPPGSYGYTF	TRBJ1-2	TRBV12-3/TRBV12-4
CASSQGGRGDSYEQYF	TRBJ2-7	TRBV3-1/TRBV3-2
CASSPRTGNTGELFF	TRBJ2-2	TRBV18
CASSSQTGRYGYTF	TRBJ1-2	TRBV9
CASSGTGGNTEAFF	TRBJ1-1	TRBV5-1
CASSARSSGANVLTF	TRBJ2-6	TRBV9
CASSLGQGAEQYF	TRBJ2-7	TRBV7-9
CAWSGLAGAEQYF	TRBJ2-7	TRBV30
CASSLAWGTYEQYF	TRBJ2-7	TRBV11-2
CASRHRDSGDTGELFF	TRBJ2-2	TRBV5-1
CASSLASWETQYF	TRBJ2-5	TRBV7-9
CASSLGQAYNQPQHF	TRBJ1-5	TRBV11-2
CASSPPGTSGINEQFF	TRBJ2-1	TRBV7-7
CSVGWGSGGEEQFF	TRBJ2-1	TRBV29-1
CATSRDFGSGHFYEQYF	TRBJ2-7	TRBV15
CASSPDGGHNSPLHF	TRBJ1-6	TRBV9
CASSSYRENTGELFF	TRBJ2-2	TRBV19
CASSRAGQGIYTEAFF	TRBJ1-1	TRBV9
CASSLEGGRANTEAFF	TRBJ1-1	TRBV5-1
CASSLVAAGPIGYTF	TRBJ1-2	TRBV7-2
CASSRTGNYGYTF	TRBJ1-2	TRBV5-6
CASSLEGNEQYF	TRBJ2-7	TRBV12-3/TRBV12-4
CASSEGPISGETQYF	TRBJ2-5	TRBV6-1
CASSDSSYEQYF	TRBJ2-7	TRBV6-2/TRBV6-3
CASSQDQGTGSDNQPQHF	TRBJ1-5	TRBV4-1
CASSPPGQTTDTQYF	TRBJ2-3	TRBV18
CASTEGGPRNTIYF	TRBJ1-3	TRBV6-5
CASNTLAGGNEQFF	TRBJ2-1	TRBV7-9
CASSQVPRSKTDTQYF	TRBJ2-3	TRBV3-1/TRBV3-2
CASSVGGAETQYF	TRBJ2-5	TRBV6-1
CASSEAGTGGTEAFF	TRBJ1-1	TRBV6-1
CASSRTTSGRIEQYF	TRBJ2-7	TRBV5-1
CAIPSLRDGYTF	TRBJ1-2	TRBV10-3
CATSDRDRGRYNEQFF	TRBJ2-1	TRBV24-1
CAWRATGTEAFF	TRBJ1-1	TRBV30
CSVDPGLAADEQFF	TRBJ2-1	TRBV29-1
CASSLVGEHQPQHF	TRBJ1-5	TRBV28
CASSQEGGVYTEAFF	TRBJ1-1	TRBV16
CATSDGQGGRTEAFF	TRBJ1-1	TRBV24-1
CASSLGDEVGTEAFF	TRBJ1-1	TRBV5-1
CASSPLLRDRGPLNYGYTF	TRBJ1-2	TRBV27